These T cell receptor beta chains were read from a single sample in a study of T cell responses to AZD1222 COVID-19 vaccine. Assay: immunoSEQ multiplex PCR; the TCRdb copy retains only in-frame clones and omits some. The table lists 120,000 or so clones, approximately 90% of them singletons. Material: peripheral blood, obtained on day 0 of MenACWY control vaccination. Source of these receptors: an adult in good health. Each CDR3 is given with its conserved first and last residue. D genes are given only for firm matches. A row's size may be missing; if present it is once, few, many or a size class.

CDR3 protein,CDR3 DNA,V gene,J gene,D gene,clone size
CASSRGQASSGANVLTF,TGTGCCAGCAGTCGTGGACAGGCTAGCTCTGGGGCCAACGTCCTGACTTTC,TRBV2,TRBJ2-6,TRBD1,.
CASSQDRSRGDNYGYTF,TGTGCCAGCAGCCAAGATCGTTCCCGTGGCGATAACTATGGCTACACCTTC,TRBV4-2,TRBJ1-2,.,.
CATGSNSPLHF,TGTGCCACCGGATCAAATTCACCCCTCCACTTT,TRBV28,TRBJ1-6,.,.
CASSYSRGGRDYGYTF,TGTGCCAGCAGTTACTCGAGGGGCGGCAGGGACTATGGCTACACCTTC,TRBV6-5,TRBJ1-2,.,few
CASSIFGRGPYEQYF,TGTGCCAGTAGTATTTTTGGCAGGGGGCCCTACGAGCAGTACTTC,TRBV19,TRBJ2-7,TRBD1,.
CASSLEDPTYNEQFF,TGTGCCAGCAGTTTGGAGGATCCTACCTACAATGAGCAGTTCTTC,TRBV28,TRBJ2-1,.,.
CASSDSGTRDYEQYF,TGTGCCAGCAGTGACTCCGGGACTAGGGATTACGAGCAGTACTTC,TRBV27,TRBJ2-7,TRBD2,.
CASSSGTSGRNEQYF,TGTGCCAGCAGCTCGGGGACTAGCGGGAGAAACGAGCAGTACTTC,TRBV11-2,TRBJ2-7,TRBD2,.
CSVGVGGRNYGYTF,TGCAGCGTGGGGGTGGGGGGGCGCAACTATGGCTACACCTTC,TRBV29-1,TRBJ1-2,.,.
CASSGNGRGNEQFF,TGTGCCAGCAGCGGTAATGGGAGGGGTAATGAGCAGTTCTTC,TRBV9,TRBJ2-1,TRBD2,.
CASSFQDRANEQFF,TGTGCCAGCAGTTTCCAGGACAGGGCTAATGAGCAGTTCTTC,TRBV27,TRBJ2-1,TRBD1,.
CASRGDRGNSDTQYF,TGTGCCAGCAGAGGAGACAGGGGGAATTCAGATACGCAGTATTTT,TRBV7-9,TRBJ2-3,TRBD1,.
CASSLTSGSLPEETQYF,TGTGCCAGCAGTCTAACTAGCGGGAGTTTGCCTGAAGAGACCCAGTACTTC,TRBV27,TRBJ2-5,TRBD2,.
CASSSLAAGANVLTF,TGTGCCAGCAGTTCGCTAGCTGCTGGGGCCAACGTCCTGACTTTC,TRBV6-5,TRBJ2-6,.,.
CATRTVTYEQYF,TGTGCCACCCGGACAGTAACCTACGAGCAGTACTTC,TRBV2,TRBJ2-7,.,.
CASSRARRPLYEQYF,TGTGCCAGTAGTAGGGCCAGGAGGCCTTTATACGAGCAGTACTTC,TRBV19,TRBJ2-7,.,once
CASSFELNTEAFF,TGCGCCAGCAGCTTCGAATTGAACACTGAAGCTTTCTTT,TRBV5-1,TRBJ1-1,.,.
CASSLETGVNGYTF,TGTGCCAGCAGCTTAGAAACAGGGGTCAACGGCTACACCTTC,TRBV7-9,TRBJ1-2,TRBD1,.
CSARAGSGAFF,TGCAGTGCTAGAGCAGGGAGCGGCGCTTTCTTT,TRBV20-1,TRBJ1-1,.,.
CASSHPGRGTVTDTQYF,TGTGCCAGCAGCCACCCTGGGAGGGGCACTGTCACAGATACGCAGTATTTT,TRBV5-8,TRBJ2-3,TRBD2,.
CASSRSSNSPLHF,TGTGCCAGCAGCCGGTCCTCTAATTCACCCCTCCACTTT,TRBV27,TRBJ1-6,.,.
CASSEALRGAVEKLFF,TGTGCCAGCAGTGAAGCGCTTCGTGGGGCTGTGGAAAAACTGTTTTTT,TRBV2,TRBJ1-4,.,.
CASRTQGVFGYTF,TGTGCCAGCCGGACACAGGGGGTTTTTGGCTACACCTTC,TRBV2,TRBJ1-2,TRBD1,.
CASITNGGSSSTGELFF,TGTGCCAGCATCACCAATGGCGGGAGTTCTAGCACCGGGGAGCTGTTTTTT,TRBV7-9,TRBJ2-2,TRBD2,.
CASSLGVGGFDEQYF,TGTGCCAGCAGCTTAGGGGTGGGAGGCTTTGACGAGCAGTACTTC,TRBV11-3,TRBJ2-7,.,.
CASSVGAGGPYEQFF,TGTGCCAGCAGCGTAGGAGCGGGAGGGCCATATGAGCAGTTCTTC,TRBV9,TRBJ2-1,TRBD2,.
CASSVSTSMADTQYF,TGTGCCAGCAGCGTATCAACTAGCATGGCAGATACGCAGTATTTT,TRBV9,TRBJ2-3,.,.
CASSPPGLPTREQYF,TGTGCCAGCAGCCCCCCGGGACTACCTACGCGGGAGCAGTACTTC,TRBV9,TRBJ2-7,TRBD2,.